The rows below give T cell receptor beta chains drawn from one sample of a study of T-cell memory formation after mild COVID-19. Using its own MiXCR run on the 5' RACE reads, TCRdb lists one record per CDR3 protein. The sample holds some 320,000 distinct CDR3 sequences; approximately 15% are singletons and the top ten take 20% to 25%. Sequenced input: PBMCs or a T cell subset sorted from them (not recorded which). All receptors come from a man younger than 35 who had mild COVID-19 (a few samples of this study predate the infection). Cell type and time point are not known. CDR3s include the opening cysteine and the closing phenylalanine or tryptophan. The D gene is left open where the match is weak.

cdr3_aa: CASSLAQGGEQFF; j_call: TRBJ2-1; v_call: TRBV5-1; d_call: -
cdr3_aa: CASSSREFPDTQYF; j_call: TRBJ2-3; v_call: TRBV11-2; d_call: -
cdr3_aa: CASSPRLTDFDIQYF; j_call: TRBJ2-4; v_call: TRBV2; d_call: -
cdr3_aa: CASSALQGFTWEGANVLTF; j_call: TRBJ2-6; v_call: TRBV2; d_call: TRBD1
cdr3_aa: CASTPGGQRSNQPQHF; j_call: TRBJ1-5; v_call: TRBV28; d_call: -
cdr3_aa: CASTEGGWETLYF; j_call: TRBJ2-5; v_call: TRBV7-2; d_call: -
cdr3_aa: CASSQVTGLNEKLFF; j_call: TRBJ1-4; v_call: TRBV4-1; d_call: -
cdr3_aa: CASSLGSSGKNIQYF; j_call: TRBJ2-4; v_call: TRBV12-3/TRBV12-4; d_call: -
cdr3_aa: CSASGTAENYGYTF; j_call: TRBJ1-2; v_call: TRBV29-1; d_call: -
cdr3_aa: CSASGGGEETQYF; j_call: TRBJ2-5; v_call: TRBV20-1; d_call: -
cdr3_aa: CASSRSFDEKLFF; j_call: TRBJ1-4; v_call: TRBV6-6; d_call: -
cdr3_aa: CASSSESTGPALHF; j_call: TRBJ1-6; v_call: TRBV5-1; d_call: TRBD1
cdr3_aa: CASSEAREGPRGVKFF; j_call: TRBJ2-1; v_call: TRBV2; d_call: TRBD2
cdr3_aa: CASGFYRGQHNDEQYF; j_call: TRBJ2-7; v_call: TRBV12-5; d_call: TRBD1
cdr3_aa: CASSRWGGQGGSEAFF; j_call: TRBJ1-1; v_call: TRBV5-4; d_call: TRBD1
cdr3_aa: CASSYRRDMNTEAFF; j_call: TRBJ1-1; v_call: TRBV6-2/TRBV6-3; d_call: -
cdr3_aa: CASSLPLAGGGTDTQYF; j_call: TRBJ2-3; v_call: TRBV5-1; d_call: TRBD2
cdr3_aa: CASSQGLQETQYF; j_call: TRBJ2-5; v_call: TRBV7-7; d_call: -
cdr3_aa: CASSLAGGWAEQYF; j_call: TRBJ2-7; v_call: TRBV5-1; d_call: -
cdr3_aa: CSVEGGDREDNEQFF; j_call: TRBJ2-1; v_call: TRBV29-1; d_call: TRBD1
cdr3_aa: CASSDSGSVIQYF; j_call: TRBJ2-3; v_call: TRBV6-4; d_call: -
cdr3_aa: CASSLRYSNQPQHF; j_call: TRBJ1-5; v_call: TRBV6-2/TRBV6-3; d_call: -
cdr3_aa: CASRFGTKNIQYF; j_call: TRBJ2-4; v_call: TRBV28; d_call: -
cdr3_aa: CASSSGGFGNQPQHF; j_call: TRBJ1-5; v_call: TRBV5-6; d_call: -
cdr3_aa: CAISEDYRILFF; j_call: TRBJ1-4; v_call: TRBV10-3; d_call: -
cdr3_aa: CASQDRDETQYF; j_call: TRBJ2-5; v_call: TRBV6-5; d_call: TRBD1
cdr3_aa: CASSTGLAGGPDTQYF; j_call: TRBJ2-3; v_call: TRBV19; d_call: TRBD2
cdr3_aa: CSAPRQADTQYF; j_call: TRBJ2-3; v_call: TRBV20-1; d_call: -
cdr3_aa: CASTDDRDDDQPQHF; j_call: TRBJ1-5; v_call: TRBV6-2/TRBV6-3; d_call: TRBD1
cdr3_aa: CASSQGQGASYEQYF; j_call: TRBJ2-7; v_call: TRBV4-3; d_call: TRBD1
cdr3_aa: CASSPDPAGELFF; j_call: TRBJ2-2; v_call: TRBV6-6; d_call: -
cdr3_aa: CASSVESGEEETQYF; j_call: TRBJ2-5; v_call: TRBV9; d_call: -
cdr3_aa: CASSLVDSGNTEAFF; j_call: TRBJ1-1; v_call: TRBV7-2; d_call: -